One T cell receptor beta chain is described in this entry. The target antigen is unknown. The CDR3 runs 14 residues. Germline trimming cut 6 bases from V and 4 bases from J; bases unmatched to any gene: 5. Germline values: CDR1 LNHDA, CDR2 SQIVND (reference sequence). These data originate in a study of CD8+CD57+ T cells in acquired aplastic anemia. Study overall: Sorted CD4+ and CD8+ cells yielded about 3.1 ug of DNA on average. Roughly 10.8 million reads were obtained on average for healthy donor CD4+ cells. Notes on the study in general: Both patients and controls carried the same twenty-nine CD8+ CDR3 sequences. Patients were compared with controls for CD8+ Simpson's diversity, and no significant difference emerged.

Genomic DNA constituted the template upon which TCR beta VDJ and CDR3 profiling was performed. TCRdb called the reads again in MiXCR, with one record for every CDR3 protein. The sample includes tens of thousands of distinct CDR3 sequences, over 35% of them seen just once. The receptor comes from a human donor in good health, serving as a control. The V and J genes are TRBV19 and TRBJ1-5; 8 bases align to TRBD1. Specimen: sorted CD4+, CD8+, or CD8+CD57+ T cells (not recorded which) from PBMCs. This CDR3 is CASRTGTGNQPQHF. The DNA of the CDR3 is TGTGCCAGTAGAACCGGGACAGGTAATCAGCCCCAGCATTTT.